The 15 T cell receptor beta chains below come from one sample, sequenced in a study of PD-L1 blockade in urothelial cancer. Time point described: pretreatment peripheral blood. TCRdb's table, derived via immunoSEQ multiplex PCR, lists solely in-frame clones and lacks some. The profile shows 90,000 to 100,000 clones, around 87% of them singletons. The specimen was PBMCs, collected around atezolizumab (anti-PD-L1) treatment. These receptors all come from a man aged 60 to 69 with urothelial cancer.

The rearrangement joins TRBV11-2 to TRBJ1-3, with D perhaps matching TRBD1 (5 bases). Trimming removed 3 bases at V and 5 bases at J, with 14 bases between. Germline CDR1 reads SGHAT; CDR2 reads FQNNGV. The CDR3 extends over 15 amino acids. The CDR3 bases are TGTGCCAGCAGCTTCCAGGGAAGGAACAGAAACACCATATATTTT. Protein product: CASSFQGRNRNTIYF.

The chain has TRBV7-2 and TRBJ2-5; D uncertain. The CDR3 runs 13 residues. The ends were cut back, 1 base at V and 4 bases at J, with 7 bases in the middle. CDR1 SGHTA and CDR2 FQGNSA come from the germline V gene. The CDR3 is CASSLVTLETQYF. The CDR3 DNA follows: TGTGCCAGCAGCTTAGTTACTTTAGAGACCCAGTACTTC.

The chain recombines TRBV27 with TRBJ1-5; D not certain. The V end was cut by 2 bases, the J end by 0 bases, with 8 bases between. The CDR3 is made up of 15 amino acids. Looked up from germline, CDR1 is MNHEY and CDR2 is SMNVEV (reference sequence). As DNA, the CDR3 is TGTGCCAGCAGTTTAGGGCCGTATAGCAATCAGCCCCAGCATTTT. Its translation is CASSLGPYSNQPQHF.

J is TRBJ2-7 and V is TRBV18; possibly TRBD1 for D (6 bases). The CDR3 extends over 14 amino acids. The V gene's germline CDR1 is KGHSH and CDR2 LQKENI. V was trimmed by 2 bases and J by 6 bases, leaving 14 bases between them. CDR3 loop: CASSPKGGSSEQYF. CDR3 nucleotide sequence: TGTGCCAGCTCACCAAAAGGGGGATCATCCGAGCAGTACTTC.

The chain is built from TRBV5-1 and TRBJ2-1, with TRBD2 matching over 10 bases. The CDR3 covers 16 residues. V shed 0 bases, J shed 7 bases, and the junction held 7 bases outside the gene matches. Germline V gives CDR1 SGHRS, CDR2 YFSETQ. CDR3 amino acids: CASSLGASGGGNEQFF. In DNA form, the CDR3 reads TGCGCCAGCAGCTTGGGGGCTAGCGGGGGTGGGAATGAGCAGTTCTTC.

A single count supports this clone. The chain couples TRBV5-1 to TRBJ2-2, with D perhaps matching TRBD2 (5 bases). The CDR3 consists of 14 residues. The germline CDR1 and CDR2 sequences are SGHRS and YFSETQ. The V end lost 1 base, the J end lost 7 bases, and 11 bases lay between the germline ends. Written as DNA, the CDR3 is TGCGCCAGCAGCTTGTATGGTGAGGGCGGGGAGCTGTTTTTT. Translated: CASSLYGEGGELFF.

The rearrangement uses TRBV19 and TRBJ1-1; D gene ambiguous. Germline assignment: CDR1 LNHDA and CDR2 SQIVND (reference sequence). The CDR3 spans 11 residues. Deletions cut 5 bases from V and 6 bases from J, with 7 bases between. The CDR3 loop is CASSGLAEAFF. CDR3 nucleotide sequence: TGTGCCAGTAGTGGCTTGGCTGAAGCTTTCTTT.

This chain's CDR3 is CASSLVVAPGTQYF. The CDR3 nucleotides read TGTGCCAGCAGCTTGGTTGTGGCCCCGGGTACGCAGTATTTT. The genes are TRBV5-4 and TRBJ2-3; no reliable D call. The length of the CDR3 is 14 residues. CDR1 and CDR2 from the germline V gene are SGHNT and YYREEE (reference sequence). V was pared by 0 bases and J by 8 bases, with 13 bases between.

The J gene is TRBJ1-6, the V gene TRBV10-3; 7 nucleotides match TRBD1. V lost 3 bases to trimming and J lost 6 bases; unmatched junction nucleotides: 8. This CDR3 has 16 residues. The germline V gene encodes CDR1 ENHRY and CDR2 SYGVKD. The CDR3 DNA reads TGTGCCATCAGTGAAGGGGGCCCGAATAGTAATTCACCCCTCCACTTT. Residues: CAISEGGPNSNSPLHF.

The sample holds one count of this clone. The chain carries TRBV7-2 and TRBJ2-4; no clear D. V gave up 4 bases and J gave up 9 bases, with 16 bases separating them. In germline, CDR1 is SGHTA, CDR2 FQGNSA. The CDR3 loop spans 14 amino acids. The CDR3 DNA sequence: TGTGCCAGCAGCTCCTCACTTACAGAGACCATTCAGTACTTC. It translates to CASSSSLTETIQYF.

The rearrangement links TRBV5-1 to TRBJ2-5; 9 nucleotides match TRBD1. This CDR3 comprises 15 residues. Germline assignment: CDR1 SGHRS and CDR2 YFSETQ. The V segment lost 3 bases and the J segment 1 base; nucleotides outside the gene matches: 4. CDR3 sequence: CASSSPQGAQETQYF. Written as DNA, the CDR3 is TGCGCCAGCAGCTCCCCACAGGGGGCCCAAGAGACCCAGTACTTC. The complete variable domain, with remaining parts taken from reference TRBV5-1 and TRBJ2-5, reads KAGVTQTPRYLIKTRGQQVTLSCSPISGHRSVSWYQQTPGQGLQFLFEYFSETQRNKGNFPGRFSGRQFSNSRSEMNVSTLELGDSALYLCASSSPQGAQETQYFGPGTRLLVL.

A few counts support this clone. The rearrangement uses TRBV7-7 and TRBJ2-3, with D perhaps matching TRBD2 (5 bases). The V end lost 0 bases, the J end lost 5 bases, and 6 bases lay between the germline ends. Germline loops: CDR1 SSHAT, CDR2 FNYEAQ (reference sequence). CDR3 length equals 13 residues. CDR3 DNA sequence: TGTGCCAGCAGCTTAGCGGGAGAAGATACGCAGTATTTT. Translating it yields CASSLAGEDTQYF.

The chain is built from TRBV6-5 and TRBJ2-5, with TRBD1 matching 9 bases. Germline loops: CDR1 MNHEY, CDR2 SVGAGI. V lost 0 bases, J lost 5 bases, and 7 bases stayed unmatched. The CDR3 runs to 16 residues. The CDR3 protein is CASSYSPGQGFETQYF. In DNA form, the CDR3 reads TGTGCCAGCAGTTACTCTCCGGGACAGGGTTTCGAGACCCAGTACTTC.

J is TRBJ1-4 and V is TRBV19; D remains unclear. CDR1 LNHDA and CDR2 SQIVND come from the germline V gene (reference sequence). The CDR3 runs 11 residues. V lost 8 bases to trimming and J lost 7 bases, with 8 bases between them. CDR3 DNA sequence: TGTGCCAGTGAACTTGGTGAAAAACTGTTTTTT. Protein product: CASELGEKLFF.

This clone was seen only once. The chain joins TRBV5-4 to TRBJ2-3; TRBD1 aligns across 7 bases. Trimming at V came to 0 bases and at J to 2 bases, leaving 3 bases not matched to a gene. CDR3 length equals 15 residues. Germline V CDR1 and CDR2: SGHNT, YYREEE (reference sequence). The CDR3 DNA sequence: TGTGCCAGCAGCTTGGGACAGGGAACCACAGATACGCAGTATTTT. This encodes CASSLGQGTTDTQYF.